A single sample gave rise to the 9 T cell receptor beta chains below, sequenced in a study of preoperative IRX-2 immunotherapy in early breast cancer. Regarding treatment: preoperative locoregional IRX-2 cytokine immunotherapy. Sequenced by immunoSEQ multiplex PCR; TCRdb stores in-frame clones only, minus some. Counted here are approximately 24,000 clones, roughly 77% occurring once; the ten biggest clones make up over 1%. The sequences come from lymph node tissue, collected after IRX-2 immunotherapy. The receptors were gathered from a human donor with breast cancer.

This clone has only a few counts. The J gene is TRBJ2-5, the V gene TRBV18; 13 bases align to TRBD2. The CDR3 extends over 19 amino acids. Losses at the gene ends were 3 bases for V and 4 bases for J; bases not matched to a gene: 14. Germline V gene data show CDR1 as KGHSH and CDR2 as LQKENI. In DNA form, the CDR3 reads TGTGCCAGCTCACCCTTATTCCGCAATTGGACTAGCGGGGGAGAGACCCAGTACTTC. Translation gives CASSPLFRNWTSGGETQYF.

The gene calls are TRBV6-8 and TRBJ1-1, with 7 bases that match TRBD1. Germline V gene lookup returns CDR1 MNHGY and CDR2 SAAAGT. The V segment lost 0 bases and the J segment 5 bases; nucleotides outside the gene matches: 6. The CDR3 has 15 residues. The CDR3 reads CASSYSTRGVTEAFF. CDR3 bases: TGTGCCAGCAGTTACTCGACCAGGGGGGTAACTGAAGCTTTCTTT.

The chain carries TRBV19 and TRBJ2-7, with D perhaps TRBD1 or TRBD2 (6 bases each). From germline, CDR1 is LNHDA and CDR2 SQIVND (reference sequence). V was pared by 4 bases and J by 9 bases, with 28 bases between. The CDR3 contains 17 residues. This chain's CDR3 is CASSTGATGRNYEWQYF. CDR3 in DNA: TGTGCCAGTAGTACGGGGGCGACGGGACGTAACTACGAGTGGCAGTACTTC.

The chain carries TRBV19 and TRBJ2-2; 16 nucleotides match TRBD2. V lost 8 bases to trimming and J lost 6 bases; unmatched junction nucleotides: 0. Per the germline V gene, CDR1 is LNHDA and CDR2 is SQIVND (reference sequence). The CDR3 consists of 14 residues. CDR3 in amino acids: CASGTSGGAGELFF. The CDR3 bases are TGTGCCAGTGGGACTAGCGGGGGGGCCGGGGAGCTGTTTTTT. The full variable domain, completed using reference TRBV19 and TRBJ2-2, is DGGITQSPKYLFRKEGQNVTLSCEQNLNHDAMYWYRQDPGQGLRLIYYSQIVNDFQKGDIAEGYSVSREKKESFPLTVTSAQKNPTAFYLCASGTSGGAGELFFGEGSRLTVL.

The V gene is TRBV28, the J gene TRBJ1-4; D unresolved. Germline loops: CDR1 MDHEN, CDR2 SYDVKM. This CDR3 is built from 16 residues. Trimming stripped 5 bases from V and 4 bases from J, with 17 bases between. CDR3 residues: CASSTVGGMSNEKLFF. The CDR3 nucleotides read TGTGCCAGCAGTACGGTAGGAGGGATGAGTAATGAAAAACTGTTTTTT.

The chain links TRBV16 to TRBJ1-5; D perhaps matches TRBD1 (5 bases). This CDR3 has 17 amino acids. Germline V gene data show CDR1 as KGHSY and CDR2 as FQNENV. The V gene lost 4 bases and the J gene lost 2 bases, with 18 bases spanning the gap. The CDR3 here is CASSPTPTGAGNQPQHF. The CDR3 DNA is TGTGCCAGCAGCCCCACCCCCACTGGGGCTGGCAATCAGCCCCAGCATTTT.

This chain uses TRBV15 with TRBJ1-2; 7 positions agree with TRBD1. CDR1 is LNHNV, CDR2 YYDKDF, per germline (reference sequence). The CDR3 has 16 amino acids. V shed 3 bases, J shed 6 bases, and the junction held 13 bases outside the gene matches. CDR3 loop: CATSSIRQGVFDGYTF. Written as DNA, the CDR3 is TGTGCCACCAGCAGTATTAGGCAGGGGGTATTTGATGGCTACACCTTC.

The CDR3 reads CASKSGTGSFGQYF. The CDR3 coding sequence is TGTGCCAGCAAATCCGGGACAGGGAGTTTCGGGCAGTACTTC. The J gene is TRBJ2-7, the V gene TRBV19; 9 bases line up with TRBD1. The CDR3 consists of 14 residues. Germline V CDR1 and CDR2: LNHDA, SQIVND (reference sequence). The V gene end was trimmed by 9 bases and the J gene end by 9 bases; junction bases not matched to a gene: 15.

V gene TRBV28 combines with J gene TRBJ2-7, with 10 bases fitting TRBD2. Losses at the gene ends were 6 bases for V and 2 bases for J; bases not matched to a gene: 7. CDR1 and CDR2 from the germline V gene are MDHEN and SYDVKM. The CDR3 contains 15 residues. CDR3 amino acids: CASRSLAGAPYEQYV. CDR3 bases: TGTGCCAGCAGATCTCTAGCGGGGGCTCCCTACGAGCAGTACGTC.